This is a list of T cell receptor beta chains from one sample in a study of blood T cell repertoires in COVID-19. Repertoires were generated with immunoSEQ multiplex PCR, while TCRdb's copy carries only in-frame clones and drops some. The data show around 180,000 clones, with 88% seen just once and more than 3.5% held by the top ten. The sample taken for sequencing was peripheral blood. These receptors came from a woman aged 25 to 39 with acute or convalescent COVID-19. Each CDR3 is given with its conserved first and last residue. The order of the fields is J gene, clone size, V gene, D gene, CDR3 protein, CDR3 DNA. The D gene is left open where the match is weak. Size is stated for part of the rows, as once, few or many counts, or as a class when the clone is expanded.

>TRBJ1-5|-|TRBV28|TRBD1
CASATPVRGQPQHF
TGTGCCAGCGCTACTCCCGTCAGGGGGCAGCCCCAGCATTTT
>TRBJ2-7|-|TRBV21-1|-
CASSKTQGAVTYEQYF
TGTGCCAGCAGCAAAACACAGGGTGCCGTCACCTACGAGCAGTACTTC
>TRBJ2-5|-|TRBV9|-
CASSGAQLQETQYF
TGTGCCAGCAGCGGAGCCCAACTACAAGAGACCCAGTACTTC
>TRBJ1-1|once|TRBV11-2|-
CASSLGQEVVHEAFF
TGTGCCAGCAGCTTAGGTCAGGAGGTTGTCCATGAAGCTTTCTTT
>TRBJ2-6|-|TRBV5-1|TRBD2
CASGGGAVAGANVLTF
TGCGCCAGTGGCGGGGGGGCGGTAGCTGGGGCCAACGTCCTGACTTTC
>TRBJ1-2|-|TRBV7-8|-
CASSILDSTIYGYTF
TGTGCCAGCAGCATCCTGGACAGCACCATCTATGGCTACACCTTC
>TRBJ1-1|-|TRBV10-1|-
CASSESPRETEAFF
TGCGCCAGCAGTGAGTCCCCCAGGGAAACTGAAGCTTTCTTT
>TRBJ2-7|-|TRBV7-8|TRBD2
CASSLPLGTTYEQYF
TGTGCCAGCAGCTTACCCCTCGGGACTACCTACGAGCAGTACTTC
>TRBJ2-7|-|TRBV3-1/TRBV3-2|TRBD1
CASLPLGQGYEQYF
TGTGCCAGTCTCCCGTTGGGACAGGGCTACGAGCAGTACTTC
>TRBJ2-2|-|TRBV19|-
CASSIGERGGELFF
TGTGCCAGTAGTATCGGGGAACGGGGCGGGGAGCTGTTTTTT
>TRBJ2-2|-|TRBV10-2|-
CASSEVGGLTGELFF
TGCGCCAGCAGTGAGGTGGGAGGCCTCACCGGGGAGCTGTTTTTT
>TRBJ1-2|once|TRBV5-6|-
CASRAPRGSNYGYTF
TGTGCCAGCAGAGCCCCCCGGGGAAGTAACTATGGCTACACCTTC
>TRBJ1-1|-|TRBV10-2|-
CASSDRSNTEAFF
TGCGCCAGCAGTGACAGATCGAACACTGAAGCTTTCTTT
>TRBJ2-2|-|TRBV11-3|-
CASSLAPLSGELFF
TGTGCCAGCAGCTTAGCCCCATTGTCCGGGGAGCTGTTTTTT
>TRBJ2-7|-|TRBV5-1|-
CASSLAGTSLEQYF
TGCGCCAGCAGCTTGGCCGGGACATCGTTGGAGCAGTACTTC
>TRBJ1-5|-|TRBV11-3|-
CASSLELGQQPQHF
TGTGCCAGCAGCTTAGAACTGGGGCAACAGCCCCAGCATTTT
>TRBJ1-4|-|TRBV6-5|-
CASKETSIEKLFF
TGTGCCAGCAAAGAAACTTCTATCGAAAAACTGTTTTTT
>TRBJ1-2|-|TRBV2|-
CASTPGLYGYTF
TGTGCCAGCACCCCAGGTCTCTATGGCTACACCTTC
>TRBJ1-3|-|TRBV18|-
CASSPASGNTIYF
TGTGCCAGCTCACCGGCCTCTGGAAACACCATATATTTT
>TRBJ2-4|-|TRBV6-2/TRBV6-3|-
CASSYGISGGNRNIQYF
TGTGCCAGCAGTTACGGGATCTCTGGCGGGAATCGTAACATTCAGTACTTC
>TRBJ2-1|-|TRBV27|TRBD2
CASSRGLANEQFF
TGTGCCAGCAGTCGGGGACTAGCCAATGAGCAGTTCTTC
>TRBJ2-5|-|TRBV19|-
CASSTGVGGTQYF
TGTGCCAGTAGTACAGGGGTTGGAGGGACCCAGTACTTC
>TRBJ2-3|-|TRBV10-2|-
CATLRGTDTQYF
TGCGCCACTTTACGGGGCACAGATACGCAGTATTTT
>TRBJ2-1|-|TRBV7-8|TRBD2
CASSYRLAGHNEQFF
TGTGCCAGCAGCTACAGACTAGCGGGGCACAATGAGCAGTTCTTC
>TRBJ1-4|-|TRBV6-5|TRBD1
CASSGWDSHEKLFF
TGTGCCAGCTCGGGATGGGACAGTCATGAAAAACTGTTTTTT
>TRBJ1-4|-|TRBV3-1/TRBV3-2|-
CASSPGGGTNEKLFF
TGTGCCAGCAGCCCGGGAGGGGGAACTAATGAAAAACTGTTTTTT
>TRBJ2-3|-|TRBV4-2|-
CASSQALSTDTQYF
TGTGCCAGCAGCCAAGCACTATCCACAGATACGCAGTATTTT
>TRBJ1-3|-|TRBV2|-
CASTVEVGNTIYF
TGTGCCAGCACCGTTGAGGTTGGAAACACCATATATTTT